Presented here are 3 T cell receptor beta chains from one specimen sequenced in a study of shared clonotypes between healthy human individuals. The table came from immunoSEQ multiplex PCR; TCRdb's copy has only in-frame clones and leaves some out. The table lists about 490,000 clones, 70% to 80% of them singletons. The source material was PBMCs. The receptors stem from a woman between 35 and 50 years old in good health. Some clones in this sample may be carry-over from other donors' samples.

The CDR3 region is CASSATGDRQPQHF. CDR3 bases: TGTGCCAGCAGCGCAACAGGAGACCGTCAGCCCCAGCATTTT. V and J are TRBV9 and TRBJ1-5; possibly TRBD1 for D (5 bases). The CDR3 loop spans 14 amino acids. Per germline, CDR1 SGDLS and CDR2 YYNGEE. V was clipped by 3 bases and J by 6 bases, with 13 bases between them.

The chain is built from TRBV11-2 and TRBJ2-2; D call uncertain. There are 14 residues in the CDR3. Germline V gene lookup returns CDR1 SGHAT and CDR2 FQNNGV. The V end lost 5 bases, the J end lost 3 bases, and 10 bases lay between the germline ends. CDR3 DNA sequence: TGTGCCAGCAGCGTAGTCCGATACACCGGGGAGCTGTTTTTT. Protein: CASSVVRYTGELFF.

V and J are TRBV7-8 and TRBJ1-1; D is unresolved. The CDR3 is made up of 13 amino acids. CDR1 is SGHVS and CDR2 is FQNEAQ in the germline V gene. Trimming left V 5 bases short and J 0 bases short, with 7 bases between. The CDR3 here is CASSIRMNTEAFF. The DNA for the CDR3 is TGTGCCAGCAGCATAAGAATGAACACTGAAGCTTTCTTT. The variable domain in full, with the rest retrieved from reference TRBV7-8 and TRBJ1-1, is GAGVSQSPRYKVAKRGQDVALRCDPISGHVSLFWYQQALGQGPEFLTYFQNEAQLDKSGLPSDRFFAERPEGSVSTLKIQRTQQEDSAVYLCASSIRMNTEAFFGQGTRLTVV.